The clone carrying this TCR beta chain was observed at least ten times. The antigen remains unidentified. This sample was taken from a study of spatial heterogeneity in lung cancer. About the research overall: Counts of TCR transcripts in tumor regions tracked strongly with a T cell module score that came from matched bulk RNA-seq. Study conclusions and caveats: It was found that expanded intratumoral alpha and beta TCR counts tracked tumor mutation counts. Estimation of coverage gave values of approximately 7.1% for alpha and 13% for beta chains in tumor T cells.

Trimming pared 6 bases from V and 1 base from J, leaving 13 bases between. The CDR3 totals 15 residues. Germline V lookup: CDR1 MNHEY, CDR2 SVGAGI. Time point here: sample taken at primary tumor resection. No cell sorting; template was whole RNA from tumor, lung tissue or PBMC. Every cDNA TCR molecule received its own unique molecular identifier. TCRdb used MiXCR to reprocess the 5' RACE reads, holding one entry per CDR3 protein. This table has about 13,000 distinct CDR3 sequences, just over 5% appearing once. The chain uses TRBV6-5 and TRBJ1-3, with a possible D match to TRBD1 (5 bases). The receptor was derived from a male donor with early-stage non-small cell lung cancer. This sample comprised lung tumor tissue, obtained at surgery. CDR3 in DNA: TGTGCCAGCAGGCGGGGGGTATGGTCTGGAAACACCATATATTTT. Its translation: CASRRGVWSGNTIYF.